Presented here are 3 T cell receptor beta chains from one specimen sequenced in a study of blood T cell repertoires in COVID-19. Using immunoSEQ multiplex PCR, the repertoire was profiled, and TCRdb retains in-frame clones only, with some absent. Among around 200,000 clones listed, 60% to 85% were seen once. Sequencing input: peripheral blood. Source of these receptors: a woman aged 65 to 85 with acute or convalescent COVID-19.

This chain joins TRBV11-3 and TRBJ2-1; 10 bases are a match to TRBD1. J lost 9 bases, V lost 5 bases, and 4 bases had no gene match. Germline V gene data show CDR1 as SGHNT and CDR2 as YENEEA. This CDR3 has 13 residues. The CDR3 reads CASSPDRGIEQFF. The CDR3 DNA is TGTGCCAGCAGCCCGGACAGGGGGATTGAGCAGTTCTTC. Based on the CDR3 plus reference TRBV11-3 and TRBJ2-1, the full variable domain is EAGVVQSPRYKIIEKKQPVAFWCNPISGHNTLYWYLQNLGQGPELLIRYENEEAVDDSQLPKDRFSAERLKGVDSTLKIQPAELGDSAVYLCASSPDRGIEQFFGPGTRLTVL.

The chain combines TRBV3-1 (or the pseudogene TRBV3-2) with TRBJ2-7; tentatively, D is TRBD1 (6 bases). The V gene lost 1 base and the J gene lost 6 bases, with 10 bases spanning the gap. The CDR3 sequence is 13 residues long. Germline lookup yields CDR1 LGHDT and CDR2 YNNKEL (reference sequence). CDR3 DNA sequence: TGTGCCAGCAGCCAAGTTGGGGGCTCCGAGCAGTACTTC. Translating gives CASSQVGGSEQYF.

This chain joins TRBV9 and TRBJ2-3; 11 bases are shared with TRBD2. Germline-derived CDR1 and CDR2 are SGDLS and YYNGEE. The CDR3 loop spans 18 amino acids. The V gene end was trimmed by 0 bases and the J gene end by 4 bases; junction bases not matched to a gene: 10. The CDR3 here is CASSVALAGESFPDTQYF. CDR3 coding DNA: TGTGCCAGCAGCGTAGCACTAGCGGGAGAAAGTTTCCCAGATACGCAGTATTTT.